These T cell receptor beta chains were read from a single sample in a study of T-cell reconstitution after alpha-beta-depleted transplantation in children. TCRdb redid the calling of the PCR reads with MiXCR, one entry per CDR3 protein. The table records almost 250,000 distinct CDR3 sequences, roughly 23% of them present only once. The sample consisted of PBMCs, taken before TCRalphabeta/CD19-depleted stem cell transplant. Every receptor here comes from a girl aged 2-10 years with Fanconi anemia, due to receive a stem cell transplant. CDR3s include the opening cysteine and the closing phenylalanine or tryptophan. The D gene is left open where the match is weak. Rows may omit the clone size; those that give it use once, few, many or a size class.

-	TRBV20-1	-	TRBJ2-3	TGCAGTGCTCTCCGGGACTCCTTCACCCTAGATACGCAGTATTTT	CSALRDSFTLDTQYF
once	TRBV3-1	-	TRBJ1-1	TGTGCCAGCAGAAAAGGGAACACTGAAGCTTTCTTT	CASRKGNTEAFF
few	TRBV18	TRBD1	TRBJ2-7	TGTGCCAGCTCCCTCGGAACAGGGGGCATCTACGAGCAGTACTTC	CASSLGTGGIYEQYF
-	TRBV20-1	TRBD2	TRBJ2-7	TGCAGTGCTAGAGAGGGAGGGAGTAGACGCGAGCAGTACTTC	CSAREGGSRREQYF
-	TRBV20-1	-	TRBJ2-5	TGCAGTGCTAGCCCGGGGCAAGAGACCCAGTACTTC	CSASPGQETQYF
-	TRBV20-1	TRBD2	TRBJ2-1	TGCAGTGCTAGAGATCGGTGGGAGGGCTACAATGAGCAGTTCTTC	CSARDRWEGYNEQFF
many	TRBV29-1	-	TRBJ2-7	TGCAGCGTTGTCACGAGCTCCTACGAGCAGTACTTC	CSVVTSSYEQYF
many	TRBV29-1	-	TRBJ2-2	TGCAGCGTTGAAGTAGATCCCGGGGAGCTGTTTTTT	CSVEVDPGELFF
many	TRBV29-1	-	TRBJ1-4	TGCAGCGTATTACCGAATAATGAAAAACTGTTTTTT	CSVLPNNEKLFF
once	TRBV13	-	TRBJ2-1	TGTGCCTGCAACCCAAGGCTCCACCCCTACAATGAGCAGTTCTTC	CACNPRLHPYNEQFF
many	TRBV12-3/TRBV12-4	-	TRBJ2-6	TGTGCCAGCAGTTTAGTTCGAGGTTCTGGGGCCAACGTCCTGACTTTC	CASSLVRGSGANVLTF
few	TRBV9	TRBD2	TRBJ2-2	TGTGCCAGCAGCGCCCCCATGAACGGGGGGAGGTCCGGGGAGCTGTTTTTT	CASSAPMNGGRSGELFF
many	TRBV7-2	TRBD2	TRBJ2-1	TGTGCCAGCAGGACAACAGCGGGAACCTCCTACAATGAGCAGTTCTTC	CASRTTAGTSYNEQFF
many	TRBV29-1	TRBD2	TRBJ2-3	TGCAGCGTTGCGACTAGCGGGGTCACAGATACGCAGTATTTT	CSVATSGVTDTQYF
many	TRBV29-1	TRBD1	TRBJ1-4	TGCAGCGGGAAAACAGGGGAGGGTGAAAAACTGTTTTTT	CSGKTGEGEKLFF
-	TRBV12-3/TRBV12-4	TRBD2	TRBJ2-3	TGTGCCAGCAGAAGGACTAGCCCGTTGCAGGATACGCAGTATTTT	CASRRTSPLQDTQYF
many	TRBV20-1	-	TRBJ2-7	TGCAGTGCTTCGACGGATAGCTCCTACGAGCAGTACTTC	CSASTDSSYEQYF
many	TRBV7-2	-	TRBJ2-7	TGTGCCAGCAGCTTAGAACATAAGGAGCTCTACGAGCAGTACTTC	CASSLEHKELYEQYF
-	TRBV11-1	-	TRBJ2-7	TGTGCCAGCAGCTTAGTTGAGGGACACCTCTACGAGCAGTACTTC	CASSLVEGHLYEQYF
many	TRBV12-3/TRBV12-4	-	TRBJ2-7	TGTGCCAGCAGTTTCTCCGGGAGACTCTACGAGCAGTACTTC	CASSFSGRLYEQYF
-	TRBV29-1	TRBD1	TRBJ2-5	TGCAGCGTCCGTCAGGGGGAAGAGACCCAGTACTTC	CSVRQGEETQYF
many	TRBV29-1	-	TRBJ2-3	TGCAGCGTTGAAGGCCTTTGGGGACCGACAGATACGCAGTATTTT	CSVEGLWGPTDTQYF
-	TRBV7-2	-	TRBJ2-1	TGTGCCAGCAGCTTAGTGATGGTTCATGAGCAGTTCTTC	CASSLVMVHEQFF
few	TRBV28	-	TRBJ1-1	TGTGCCAGCAGTTTTTTTCATCCCCCTGAAGCTTTCTTT	CASSFFHPPEAFF
few	TRBV29-1	TRBD2	TRBJ2-7	TGCAGCGTTGTGCGGGGGGGATACGACGAGCAGTACTTC	CSVVRGGYDEQYF
-	TRBV2	-	TRBJ2-1	TGTGCCAGCAGTGATTCTTTGATATACAATGAGCAGTTCTTC	CASSDSLIYNEQFF
-	TRBV5-1	TRBD1	TRBJ2-5	TGCGCCAGCAGGCCCGGGACAGGGGGCGTGACCCAGTACTTC	CASRPGTGGVTQYF
many	TRBV6-6	-	TRBJ2-5	TGTGCCAGCCATACCCATGGGGGTCAAGAGACCCAGTACTTC	CASHTHGGQETQYF
many	TRBV20-1	-	TRBJ2-1	TGCAGTGCGGTCCAGACTATCCGCTCCTACAATGAGCAGTTCTTC	CSAVQTIRSYNEQFF
-	TRBV20-1	-	TRBJ2-7	TGCAGTGCTAGAGATCGGGGCGAGGGAACCTACGAGCAGTACTTC	CSARDRGEGTYEQYF
few	TRBV29-1	TRBD1	TRBJ1-3	TGCAGCGTTGAAGGACAGGGATCCTACTCTGGAAACACCATATATTTT	CSVEGQGSYSGNTIYF
few	TRBV28	-	TRBJ1-2	TGTGCCAGCAGTTCCCTCCACGGGGCAGGGCATGGCTACACCTTC	CASSSLHGAGHGYTF
few	TRBV6-5	-	TRBJ1-2	TGTGCCAGCAGTTACCGAGGGACGGGTGGCTACACCTTC	CASSYRGTGGYTF
few	TRBV6-1	-	TRBJ2-5	TGTGCCAGCAGTCGACAGGTGCTTGAAGAGACCCAGTACTTC	CASSRQVLEETQYF
-	TRBV29-1	-	TRBJ1-1	TGCAGCGTTGATAAGGGGACCAACACTGAAGCTTTCTTT	CSVDKGTNTEAFF
many	TRBV4-2	TRBD2	TRBJ2-4	TGTGCCAGCAGCCAGGGACTAGCGGATAACATTCAGTACTTC	CASSQGLADNIQYF
many	TRBV29-1	-	TRBJ2-2	TGCAGCGTTGAGATATCTTCAGGGGAGAACACCGGGGAGCTGTTTTTT	CSVEISSGENTGELFF
-	TRBV28	-	TRBJ2-7	TGTGCCAGCAGCAGGGTGGACCTACCCTACGAGCAGTACTTC	CASSRVDLPYEQYF
-	TRBV7-6	TRBD2	TRBJ2-1	TGTGCCAGCAGCTTAGCGCTGGGGACTAGCGACCTACCGGATATCAATGAGCAGTTCTTC	CASSLALGTSDLPDINEQFF
few	TRBV11-2	TRBD2	TRBJ2-3	TGTGCCAGCAGCTTAGAAGGGCCTAGCGGGGGTGCAGATACGCAGTATTTT	CASSLEGPSGGADTQYF
-	TRBV29-1	-	TRBJ1-1	TGCAGCGTTGCACGGGGGCCCCCGAACACTGAAGCTTTCTTT	CSVARGPPNTEAFF
-	TRBV2	-	TRBJ2-7	TGTGCCAGTAAATGGGGGCAAGGGTACTACGAGCAGTACTTC	CASKWGQGYYEQYF
-	TRBV2	TRBD2	TRBJ2-1	TGTGCCAGCTCGAGAATAGCGGGAGGGGGAGAGCAGTTCTTC	CASSRIAGGGEQFF
many	TRBV7-2	TRBD2	TRBJ2-3	TGTGCCAGCAATCAGCCCCGACTAGCGGGGGGGTACACAGATACGCAGTATTTT	CASNQPRLAGGYTDTQYF
-	TRBV4-1	-	TRBJ2-7	TGCGCCAGCAGCCAAGATTCCGATGGGGGCTACGAGCAGTACTTC	CASSQDSDGGYEQYF
-	TRBV4-2	TRBD2	TRBJ2-7	TGTGCCAGCAGCCAACCGGCTAGCGGGAGTACCTACGAGCAGTACTTC	CASSQPASGSTYEQYF
many	TRBV19	-	TRBJ2-7	TGTGCCAGTAGCGACTCCCTCGAGCAGTACTTC	CASSDSLEQYF
many	TRBV7-2	-	TRBJ1-2	TGTGCCAGCAGCTTAGGACAGTACAGTTCGGTCTACACCTTC	CASSLGQYSSVYTF
-	TRBV11-2	-	TRBJ2-5	TGTGCCAGCAGCTCCCCCCTAAGAATCCACCAAGAGACCCAGTACTTC	CASSSPLRIHQETQYF
few	TRBV12-3/TRBV12-4	-	TRBJ1-4	TGTGCCAGCAGTTTACTTGGGGGGTCTGAAAAACTGTTTTTT	CASSLLGGSEKLFF
few	TRBV6-1	-	TRBJ2-3	TGTGCCAGCAGTGCTGAATGGGGGACAGATACGCAGTATTTT	CASSAEWGTDTQYF
few	TRBV18	-	TRBJ2-7	TGTGCCAGCTCACCGACAGTCCTCTACGAGCAGTACTTC	CASSPTVLYEQYF
-	TRBV12-3/TRBV12-4	-	TRBJ1-2	TGTGCCAGCAGGCTTGAGGGGCACAGGGCCTATGGCTACACCTTC	CASRLEGHRAYGYTF
-	TRBV5-1	-	TRBJ2-3	TGCGCCAGCACCCTCGGAGGGCCGGGAGATACGCAGTATTTT	CASTLGGPGDTQYF
many	TRBV29-1	-	TRBJ2-7	TGCAGCGTTGGCCTGATTTCCTACGAGCAGTACTTC	CSVGLISYEQYF
-	TRBV20-1	TRBD1	TRBJ2-1	TGCAGTGCTAGGCGACAGGGATTCTACAATGAGCAGTTCTTC	CSARRQGFYNEQFF
-	TRBV7-9	-	TRBJ1-1	TGTGCCAGCAGCTTAGACGCTCGGGTTGGAGAAGCTTTCTTT	CASSLDARVGEAFF
many	TRBV6-2/TRBV6-3	-	TRBJ2-7	TGTGCCAGCAGTGTACCAGGCCGCCCCAATGAGTACTTC	CASSVPGRPNEYF
few	TRBV6-5	-	TRBJ2-7	TGTGCCAGTGGCCGGGGCCCTAGTGAGCAGTACTTC	CASGRGPSEQYF